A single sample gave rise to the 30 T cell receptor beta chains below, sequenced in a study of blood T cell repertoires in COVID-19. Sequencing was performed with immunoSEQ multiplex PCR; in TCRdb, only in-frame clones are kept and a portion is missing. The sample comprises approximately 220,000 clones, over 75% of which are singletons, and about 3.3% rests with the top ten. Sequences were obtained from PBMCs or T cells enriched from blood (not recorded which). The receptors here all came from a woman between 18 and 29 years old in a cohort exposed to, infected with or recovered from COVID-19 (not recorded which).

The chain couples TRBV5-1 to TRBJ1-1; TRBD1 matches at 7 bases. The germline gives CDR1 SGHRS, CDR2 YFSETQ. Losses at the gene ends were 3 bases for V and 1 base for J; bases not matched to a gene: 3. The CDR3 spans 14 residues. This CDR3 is CASSWRQGNTEAFF. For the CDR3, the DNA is TGCGCCAGCAGCTGGAGACAGGGGAACACTGAAGCTTTCTTT.

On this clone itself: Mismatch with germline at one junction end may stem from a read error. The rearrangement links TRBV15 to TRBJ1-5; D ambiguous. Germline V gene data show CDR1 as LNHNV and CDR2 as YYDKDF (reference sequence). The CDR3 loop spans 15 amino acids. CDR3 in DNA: TGTGCCACCAGCAGAGCCCCCGATAGCGATCAGCCCCAGCATTTT. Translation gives CATSRAPDSDQPQHF.

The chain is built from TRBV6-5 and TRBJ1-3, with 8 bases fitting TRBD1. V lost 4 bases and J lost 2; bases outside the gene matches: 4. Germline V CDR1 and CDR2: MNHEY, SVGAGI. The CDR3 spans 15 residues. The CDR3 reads CASSSLTGAGNTIYF. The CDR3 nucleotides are TGTGCCAGCAGTTCGCTGACAGGGGCTGGAAACACCATATATTTT.

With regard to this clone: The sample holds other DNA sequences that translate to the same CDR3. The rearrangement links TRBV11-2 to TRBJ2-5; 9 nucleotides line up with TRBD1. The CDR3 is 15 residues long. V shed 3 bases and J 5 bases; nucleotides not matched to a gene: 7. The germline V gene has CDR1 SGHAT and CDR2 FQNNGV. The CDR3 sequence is CASSLGGQGRETQYF. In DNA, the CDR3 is TGTGCCAGCAGCTTGGGGGGACAGGGTCGGGAGACCCAGTACTTC.

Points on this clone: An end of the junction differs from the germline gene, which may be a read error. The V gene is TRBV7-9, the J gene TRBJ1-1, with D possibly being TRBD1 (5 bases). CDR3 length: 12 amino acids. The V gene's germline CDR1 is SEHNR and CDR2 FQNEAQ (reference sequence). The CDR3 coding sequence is TGTGCCAGCAGCTCAGGGAACTCTGAAGCTTTCTTT. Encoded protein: CASSSGNSEAFF.

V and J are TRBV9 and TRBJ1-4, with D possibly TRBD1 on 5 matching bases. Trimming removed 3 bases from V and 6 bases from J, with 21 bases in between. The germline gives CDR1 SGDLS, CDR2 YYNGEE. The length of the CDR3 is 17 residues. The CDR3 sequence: CASSARQNQQVDEKLFF. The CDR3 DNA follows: TGTGCCAGCAGCGCTCGACAGAATCAACAGGTTGATGAAAAACTGTTTTTT. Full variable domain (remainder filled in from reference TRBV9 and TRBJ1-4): DSGVTQTPKHLITATGQRVTLRCSPRSGDLSVYWYQQSLDQGLQFLIQYYNGEERAKGNILERFSAQQFPDLHSELNLSSLELGDSALYFCASSARQNQQVDEKLFFGSGTQLSVL.

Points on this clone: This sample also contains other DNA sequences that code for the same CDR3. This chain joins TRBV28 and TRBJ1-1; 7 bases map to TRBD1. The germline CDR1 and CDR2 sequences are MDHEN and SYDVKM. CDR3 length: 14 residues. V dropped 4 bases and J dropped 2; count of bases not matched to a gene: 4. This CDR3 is CASSSTGRNTEAFF. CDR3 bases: TGTGCCAGCAGTTCGACAGGGCGCAACACTGAAGCTTTCTTT.

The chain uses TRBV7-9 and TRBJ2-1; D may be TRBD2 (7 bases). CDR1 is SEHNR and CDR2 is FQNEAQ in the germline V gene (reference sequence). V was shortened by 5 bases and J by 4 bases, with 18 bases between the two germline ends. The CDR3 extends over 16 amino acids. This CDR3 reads CASSLVGGGSYNEQFF. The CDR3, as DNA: TGTGCCAGCAGCCTCGTTGGCGGGGGCTCTTACAATGAGCAGTTCTTC.

Here the CDR3 reads CASSPGGQASEKLFF. CDR3 nucleotides: TGCGCCAGCAGCCCGGGGGGGCAGGCCTCCGAAAAACTGTTTTTT. This chain links TRBV5-1 with TRBJ1-4; tentative D call: TRBD1 (6 bases). The ends were cut back, 4 bases at V and 8 bases at J, with 18 bases in the middle. This CDR3 is built from 15 residues. Germline V gives CDR1 SGHRS, CDR2 YFSETQ. Looking up the rest from reference TRBV5-1 and TRBJ1-4 gives the full variable domain: KAGVTQTPRYLIKTRGQQVTLSCSPISGHRSVSWYQQTPGQGLQFLFEYFSETQRNKGNFPGRFSGRQFSNSRSEMNVSTLELGDSALYLCASSPGGQASEKLFFGSGTQLSVL.

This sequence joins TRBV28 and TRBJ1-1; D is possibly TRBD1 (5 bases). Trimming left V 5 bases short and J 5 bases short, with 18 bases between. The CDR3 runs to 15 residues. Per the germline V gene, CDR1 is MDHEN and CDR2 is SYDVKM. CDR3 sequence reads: CASSPPRGGDTEAFF. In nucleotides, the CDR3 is TGTGCCAGCAGTCCGCCGCGGGGGGGGGATACTGAAGCTTTCTTT.

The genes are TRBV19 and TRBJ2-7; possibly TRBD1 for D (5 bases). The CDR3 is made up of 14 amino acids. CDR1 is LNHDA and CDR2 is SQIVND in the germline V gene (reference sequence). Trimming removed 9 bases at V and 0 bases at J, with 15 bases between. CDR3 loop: CASRRRQSSYEQYF. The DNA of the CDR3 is TGTGCCAGCCGCCGCCGACAGAGCTCCTACGAGCAGTACTTC. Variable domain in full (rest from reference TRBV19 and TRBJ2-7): DGGITQSPKYLFRKEGQNVTLSCEQNLNHDAMYWYRQDPGQGLRLIYYSQIVNDFQKGDIAEGYSVSREKKESFPLTVTSAQKNPTAFYLCASRRRQSSYEQYFGPGTRLTVT.

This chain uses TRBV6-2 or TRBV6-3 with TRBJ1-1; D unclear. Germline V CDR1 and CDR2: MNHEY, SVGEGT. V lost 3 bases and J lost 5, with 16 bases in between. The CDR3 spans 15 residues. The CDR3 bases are TGTGCCAGCAGTTATGAGTACGCCTCCCAAACTGAAGCTTTCTTT. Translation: CASSYEYASQTEAFF.

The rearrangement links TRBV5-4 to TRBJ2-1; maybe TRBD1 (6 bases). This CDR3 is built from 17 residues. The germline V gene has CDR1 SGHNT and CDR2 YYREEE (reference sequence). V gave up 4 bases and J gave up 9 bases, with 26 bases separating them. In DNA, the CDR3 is TGTGCCAGCAGCAACGCGAGGGTACAAGGGGGACGAGGTGAGCAGTTCTTC. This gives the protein CASSNARVQGGRGEQFF.

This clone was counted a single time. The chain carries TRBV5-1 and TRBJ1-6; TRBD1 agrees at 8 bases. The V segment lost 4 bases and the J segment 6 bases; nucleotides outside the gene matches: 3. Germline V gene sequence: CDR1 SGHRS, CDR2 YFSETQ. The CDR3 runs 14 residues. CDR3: CASSRDRTNSPLHF. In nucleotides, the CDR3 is TGCGCCAGCAGCCGGGACAGGACTAATTCACCCCTCCACTTT.

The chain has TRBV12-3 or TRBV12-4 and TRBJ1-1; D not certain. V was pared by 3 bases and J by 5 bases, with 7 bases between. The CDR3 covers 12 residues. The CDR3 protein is CASSLGRTEAFF. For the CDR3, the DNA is TGTGCCAGCAGTTTGGGCCGGACTGAAGCTTTCTTT.

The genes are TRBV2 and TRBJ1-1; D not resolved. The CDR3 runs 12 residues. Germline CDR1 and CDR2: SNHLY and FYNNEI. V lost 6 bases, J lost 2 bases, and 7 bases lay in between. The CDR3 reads CASRGDNTEAFF. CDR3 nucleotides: TGTGCCAGCAGAGGAGATAACACTGAAGCTTTCTTT.

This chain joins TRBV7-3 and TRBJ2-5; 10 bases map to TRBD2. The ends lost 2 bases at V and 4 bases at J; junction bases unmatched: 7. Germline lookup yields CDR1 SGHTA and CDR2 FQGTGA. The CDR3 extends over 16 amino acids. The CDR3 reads CASSLSSSGSSETQYF. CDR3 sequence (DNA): TGTGCCAGCAGCTTATCGTCTAGCGGGAGTTCAGAGACCCAGTACTTC.

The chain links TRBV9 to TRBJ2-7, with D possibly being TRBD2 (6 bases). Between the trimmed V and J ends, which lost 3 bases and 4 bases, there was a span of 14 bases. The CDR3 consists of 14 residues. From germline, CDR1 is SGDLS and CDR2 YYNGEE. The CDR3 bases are TGTGCCAGCAGCGCGGCGGACTATTTATACGAGCAGTACTTC. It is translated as CASSAADYLYEQYF. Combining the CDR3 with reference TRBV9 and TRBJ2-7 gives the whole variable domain DSGVTQTPKHLITATGQRVTLRCSPRSGDLSVYWYQQSLDQGLQFLIQYYNGEERAKGNILERFSAQQFPDLHSELNLSSLELGDSALYFCASSAADYLYEQYFGPGTRLTVT.

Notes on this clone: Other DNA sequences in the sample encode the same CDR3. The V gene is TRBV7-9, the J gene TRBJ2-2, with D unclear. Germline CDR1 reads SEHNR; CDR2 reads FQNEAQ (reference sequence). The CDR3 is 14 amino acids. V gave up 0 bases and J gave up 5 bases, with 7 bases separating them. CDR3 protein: CASSLAQRTGELFF. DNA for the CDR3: TGTGCCAGCAGCTTAGCACAGAGAACCGGGGAGCTGTTTTTT.

The CDR3 nucleotides are TGCAGTGCTAGTGAGAGGACGGAGGTCTACGAGCAGTACTTC. This translates into CSASERTEVYEQYF. The V call is TRBV20-1, the J call TRBJ2-7, with D tentatively TRBD2 (5 bases). V was trimmed by 3 bases and J by 3 bases, leaving 15 bases between them. There are 14 residues in the CDR3. The germline gives CDR1 DFQATT, CDR2 SNEGSKA (reference sequence).

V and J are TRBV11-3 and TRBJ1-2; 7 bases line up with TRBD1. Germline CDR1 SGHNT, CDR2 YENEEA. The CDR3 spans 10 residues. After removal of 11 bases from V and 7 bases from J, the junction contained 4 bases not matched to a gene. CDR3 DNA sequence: TGTGCCTTGGGACAGATTGGCTACACCTTC. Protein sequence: CALGQIGYTF.

The CDR3 DNA is TGTGCCAGCACCAACCCGGGACAGGGGGCCGATGAGCAGTTCTTC. As protein: CASTNPGQGADEQFF. J is TRBJ2-1 and V is TRBV28, with 12 positions matching TRBD1. This CDR3 region has 15 residues. V was pared by 7 bases and J by 8 bases, with 9 bases of the junction left unmatched. Germline V gene data show CDR1 as MDHEN and CDR2 as SYDVKM.

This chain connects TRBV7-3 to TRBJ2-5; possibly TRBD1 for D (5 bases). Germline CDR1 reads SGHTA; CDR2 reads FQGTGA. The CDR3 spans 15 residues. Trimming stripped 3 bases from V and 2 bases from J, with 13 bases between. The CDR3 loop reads CASSFQGGRQETQYF. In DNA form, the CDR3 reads TGTGCCAGCAGCTTCCAGGGTGGCCGGCAAGAGACCCAGTACTTC.

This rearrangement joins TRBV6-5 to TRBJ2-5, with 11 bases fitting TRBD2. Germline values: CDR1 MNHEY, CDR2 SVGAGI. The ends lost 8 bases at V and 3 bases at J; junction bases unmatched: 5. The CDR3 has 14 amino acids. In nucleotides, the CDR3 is TGTGCCAGCGTAATAGCGGGGGGGGAAGAGACCCAGTACTTC. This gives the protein CASVIAGGEETQYF.

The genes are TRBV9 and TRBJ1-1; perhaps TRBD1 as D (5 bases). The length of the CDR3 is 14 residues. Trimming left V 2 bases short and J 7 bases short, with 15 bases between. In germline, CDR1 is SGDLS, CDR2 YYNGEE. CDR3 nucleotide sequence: TGTGCCAGCAGCGTTGGGGCAGGTAAGGGTGAAGCTTTCTTT. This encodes CASSVGAGKGEAFF.

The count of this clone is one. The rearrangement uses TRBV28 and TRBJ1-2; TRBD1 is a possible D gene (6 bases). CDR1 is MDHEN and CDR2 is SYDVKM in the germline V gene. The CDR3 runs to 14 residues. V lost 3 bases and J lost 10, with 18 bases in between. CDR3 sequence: CASSLAGESGVYTF. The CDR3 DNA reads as TGTGCCAGCAGTTTGGCAGGGGAAAGCGGTGTCTACACCTTC.

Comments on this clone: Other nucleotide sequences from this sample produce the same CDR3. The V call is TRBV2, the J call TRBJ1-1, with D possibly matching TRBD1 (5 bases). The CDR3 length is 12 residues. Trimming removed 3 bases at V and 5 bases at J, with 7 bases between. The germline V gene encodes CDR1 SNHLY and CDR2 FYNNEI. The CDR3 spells CASSEGGTEAFF. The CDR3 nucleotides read TGTGCCAGCAGTGAGGGGGGGACTGAAGCTTTCTTT.

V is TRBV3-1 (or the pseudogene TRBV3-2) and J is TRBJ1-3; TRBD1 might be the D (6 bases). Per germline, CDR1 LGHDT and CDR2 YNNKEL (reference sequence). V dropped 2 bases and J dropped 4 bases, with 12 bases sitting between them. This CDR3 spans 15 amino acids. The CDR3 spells CASSQLQGSGNTIYF. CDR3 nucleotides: TGTGCCAGCAGCCAACTACAGGGATCCGGAAACACCATATATTTT.

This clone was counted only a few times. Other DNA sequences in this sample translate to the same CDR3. CDR3 nucleotide sequence: TGTGCCACGGCGGGCCCTACCTACGAGCAGTACTTC. Translated: CATAGPTYEQYF. This chain links TRBV24-1 with TRBJ2-7; a weak D match, TRBD2 (5 bases). This CDR3 is 12 amino acids long. V lost 10 bases and J 2 bases, leaving 11 bases between the germline ends. The germline gives CDR1 KGHDR, CDR2 SFDVKD.

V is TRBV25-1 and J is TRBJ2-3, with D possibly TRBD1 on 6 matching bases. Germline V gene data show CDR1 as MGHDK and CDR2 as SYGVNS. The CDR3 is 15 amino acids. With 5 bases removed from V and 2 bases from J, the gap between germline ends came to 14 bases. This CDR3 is CASSLRDTDTDTQYF. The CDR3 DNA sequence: TGTGCCAGCAGTCTCCGGGACACCGACACAGATACGCAGTATTTT.